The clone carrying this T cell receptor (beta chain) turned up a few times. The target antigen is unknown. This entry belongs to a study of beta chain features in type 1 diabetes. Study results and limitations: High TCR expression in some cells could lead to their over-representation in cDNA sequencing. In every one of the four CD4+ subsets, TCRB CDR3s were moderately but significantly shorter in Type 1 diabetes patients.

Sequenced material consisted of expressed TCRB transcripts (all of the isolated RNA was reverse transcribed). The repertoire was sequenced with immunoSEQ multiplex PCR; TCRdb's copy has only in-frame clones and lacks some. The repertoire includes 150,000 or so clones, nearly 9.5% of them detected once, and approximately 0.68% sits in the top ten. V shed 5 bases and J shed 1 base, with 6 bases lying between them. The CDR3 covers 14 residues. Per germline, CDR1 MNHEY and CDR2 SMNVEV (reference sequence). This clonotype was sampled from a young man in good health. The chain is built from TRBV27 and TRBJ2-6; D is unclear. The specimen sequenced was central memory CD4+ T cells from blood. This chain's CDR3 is CASSIQSGANVLTF. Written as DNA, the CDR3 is TGTGCCAGCAGTATTCAATCTGGGGCCAACGTCCTGACTTTC.